The text below deals with one TCR beta chain. Its antigen is still unknown. Per-base quality was not reported, and no clone a single base away is much larger than it. Amplification of TCR beta CDR3 regions was carried out from RNA transcripts. The TCR CDR3 was subjected to a first round of RT-PCR using the HTBI primer set and the Qiagen OneStep RT-PCR kit. Libraries were constructed in a second round of multiplex PCR, after which size selection and purification were performed. Sequencing of the libraries was done on an Illumina HiSeq2000 using paired-end 100 bp reads. In the paper's pipeline: Raw data were processed with SOAPnuke, discarding reads with adapters, uncalled bases, mean Phred below 15, or no exact constant-primer or identifier match. COPE v1.2.5 was used to merge high-quality paired reads, and clonotypes were defined as unique nucleotide sequences. MiTCR v1.1 was used to align clonotypes to the IMGT TRBV, TRBD and TRBJ reference segments. Analysis was restricted to V-J combinations with a frequency above 0.0001, which covered 99% to 99.2% of repertoires. A TCS score was defined as the ratio between F50 (clonal expansion) and ExV (chaos), using BLOSUM62-based TCRdist between CDR3 peptides within each V-J. Welch's t-statistics and random forest reduced around 550 V-J features to 10 to 15, which were used in a naive Bayes classifier (R e1071). TCRdb reanalyzed the raw reads on its own, using fastp at Q25 for trimming and MiXCR for clone calling, and kept in-frame beta chains. Rows merge per CDR3 protein into single entries with the most common DNA and genes. Here the V and J calls rest on TCRdb's processing, not on the authors' analysis. The sample records around 200,000 distinct CDR3 sequences, around 20% of which are singletons. Of the sample, about 48% falls within the top ten clones.

The sample comes from a study of T cells in Graves' hyperthyroidism and ophthalmopathy (dated by TCRdb to about 2019). About the full investigation: Peripheral blood samples were taken at initial diagnosis, before any treatment was given. Once sampling was done, hyperthyroidism patients were given methimazole at a starting dose of 30 mg daily, whereas ophthalmopathy patients were given high-dose intravenous methylprednisolone. The 75 to 100 discovery patients were divided at random into training and test sets in a 7:3 ratio. In addition, the study compared T-cell repertoires in thyroid tissue and in blood from roughly six Graves' hyperthyroidism patients. Prospective prediction of ophthalmopathy was tested in an independent validation cohort of approximately 19 hyperthyroidism patients and 15 to 17 patients who later progressed to ophthalmopathy. TCR V-J signatures able to tell the groups apart were searched for in a discovery cohort of 90 to 100 patients, of whom approximately 40 had Graves' ophthalmopathy and roughly 57 had stable Graves' hyperthyroidism. According to the paper, TCR Vbeta CDR3 sequencing was carried out on about 140 peripheral blood samples, which came from more than 40 ophthalmopathy, under 80 hyperthyroidism and roughly 17 progressor patients.

Stable Graves' hyperthyroidism was defined as the absence of progression to ophthalmopathy over 18 months of follow-up. Hyperthyroidism patients were newly diagnosed, had a disease duration of under 2 months, and were aged 18 to 65 years. Exclusion was applied to patients with uncontrolled infections, other autoimmune diseases, pregnancy or lactation. Diagnoses relied on clinical symptoms, serum thyroxine and TRAb, thyroid ultrasound and orbital computed tomography. PBMCs were isolated from more than 9 ml of fresh peripheral blood by Ficoll-Paque density gradient centrifugation. Trizol reagent was used to extract total RNA, and RNA quality was then checked on an Agilent 2100 Bioanalyzer. The germline V gene (reference sequence) gives CDR1 as DFQATT and CDR2 as SNEGSKA. V is pruned by 6 bases and J by 4 bases, leaving 18 bases of the junction without a gene match. Measured from the cysteine to the phenylalanine, the CDR3 is 17 residues long. The DNA shown is the 51-base CDR3, in frame from base 1.

The full study reports these points: Sample size was not statistically predetermined, and blinding of investigators to group allocation was not performed. A 13 V-J signature model separated ophthalmopathy from stable hyperthyroidism, with just over 85% sensitivity and 81% to 83% specificity in cross-validation and 80%/75% in testing. During validation, the model predicted progression to ophthalmopathy a median of roughly six months ahead of onset, with more than 60% sensitivity and under 85% specificity. Most expanded thyroid clonotypes (frequency above 0.001) were also detected in blood, a finding suggesting that blood repertoires may reflect thyroid immune responses.

Material: blood. The origin of this receptor is a man aged 40-49 years with Graves' hyperthyroidism. The chain links TRBV20-1 with TRBJ1-2, with 9 central nucleotides matching TRBD1. This receptor carries the CDR3 CSARIPGQGFFPYGYTF. The DNA sequence reads TGCAGTGCCAGGATACCGGGACAGGGCTTTTTCCCCTATGGCTACACCTTC.